The rows below give T cell receptor beta chains drawn from one sample of a study of cytomegalovirus exposure and HLA in healthy donors. Measured with immunoSEQ multiplex PCR; TCRdb has only the in-frame clones, and not every one. The profile shows about 200,000 clones, roughly 78% of them singletons. Input material: PBMCs. These receptors came from a girl aged 5 to 17 in good health and CMV-seropositive. Both conserved end residues are part of each CDR3. A D gene is named only where the DNA matches it firmly. Some rows mark clone size as missing; the rest say once, few, many or name a class of expanded clone.

>TRBJ2-3|-|TRBD2|TRBV6-1
TGTGCCAGCAGAGCGGGGAACACAGATACGCAGTATTTT
CASRAGNTDTQYF
>TRBJ2-1|-|-|TRBV10-3
TGTGCCATCTCCCCAGGTAGTTCCTACAATGAGCAGTTCTTC
CAISPGSSYNEQFF
>TRBJ1-1|-|-|TRBV10-1
TGCGCCAGCAGTGAGTCGAGGTTCTCGCTGAACACTGAAGCTTTCTTT
CASSESRFSLNTEAFF
>TRBJ1-1|once|-|TRBV5-1
TGCGCCAGCAGCTGGGGGGGGGTGACTGAAGCTTTCTTT
CASSWGGVTEAFF
>TRBJ1-5|-|-|TRBV10-3
TGTGCCATCAGTGAGTCTCAAATCGGTCAGCCCCAGCATTTT
CAISESQIGQPQHF
>TRBJ2-5|-|-|TRBV11-2
TGTGCCAGCACTCCCTTGATGGGGGGGGGCGGGGGAGAGACCCAGTACTTC
CASTPLMGGGGGETQYF
>TRBJ1-3|-|-|TRBV7-8
TGTGCCAGCAGCTTAGAGGCACCGGGACTGACTGGAAACACCATATATTTT
CASSLEAPGLTGNTIYF
>TRBJ1-4|few|-|TRBV5-5
TGTGCCAGCAGCATCGACAGCCTTAATGAAAAACTGTTTTTT
CASSIDSLNEKLFF
>TRBJ2-1|-|TRBD2|TRBV6-5
TGTGCCAGCCGTAGCGGGGGGGGAAATGAGCAGTTCTTC
CASRSGGGNEQFF
>TRBJ1-1|-|-|TRBV10-3
TGTGCCATCAGTGGTCAGAACACTGAAGCTTTCTTT
CAISGQNTEAFF
>TRBJ1-2|-|-|TRBV30
TGTGCCTGGAGCCCAGCGCTCTATGGCTACACCTTC
CAWSPALYGYTF
>TRBJ2-1|-|TRBD1|TRBV4-2
TGTGCCAGCAGCCAAGAGGACAGGTACAATGAGCAGTTCTTC
CASSQEDRYNEQFF
>TRBJ2-3|-|TRBD1|TRBV6-6
TGTGCCAGCAGTTACCCAGGGGGCGGCACAGATACGCAGTATTTT
CASSYPGGGTDTQYF
>TRBJ2-2|-|-|TRBV7-2
TGTGCCAGCAGCTTAGTCGGGAACACCGGGGAGCTGTTTTTT
CASSLVGNTGELFF
>TRBJ2-1|-|-|TRBV9
TGTGCCAGCAGCCTACGGCCCGGGAGCTCCTACAATGAGCAGTTCTTC
CASSLRPGSSYNEQFF
>TRBJ1-1|-|-|TRBV13
TGTGCCAGCAGCTTACGGAAAAGGGGGGCTTTCTTT
CASSLRKRGAFF
>TRBJ1-5|-|TRBD1|TRBV7-8
TGTGCCAGCAGCCCTACTAGGACAGGGAATCAGCCCCAGCATTTT
CASSPTRTGNQPQHF
>TRBJ2-1|few|-|TRBV2
TGTGCCAGCAGAAGGAGTTCGGCGGGGAGCTCCTACAATGAGCAGTTCTTC
CASRRSSAGSSYNEQFF
>TRBJ1-6|-|TRBD1|TRBV18
TGTGCCAGCTCACTAGGGACAGCTCCCTATAATTCACCCCTCCACTTT
CASSLGTAPYNSPLHF
>TRBJ2-5|few|TRBD1|TRBV11-2
TGTGCCAGCAGCTTATTCTCCGGGACAGACCAAGAGACCCAGTACTTC
CASSLFSGTDQETQYF
>TRBJ2-2|-|-|TRBV5-1
TGCGCCAGCAGCTCGGGGACAAACACCGGGGAGCTGTTTTTT
CASSSGTNTGELFF
>TRBJ1-1|once|TRBD1|TRBV4-3
TGCGCCAGCAGCCAAGACGGGGGCCGGGACAGGAGTCTCGGGATGAACACTGAAGCTTTCTTT
CASSQDGGRDRSLGMNTEAFF
>TRBJ1-1|-|-|TRBV18
TGTGCCAGCTCACCCTACACGGGACTGTACACTGAAGCTTTCTTT
CASSPYTGLYTEAFF
>TRBJ1-4|few|-|TRBV30
TGTGCCTCCGAAAGGCGGGGAGGGGAAAAACTGTTTTTT
CASERRGGEKLFF
>TRBJ1-2|-|-|TRBV4-1
TGCGCCAGCAGCCAAAATGCCGGTGGGCGGGGCTATGGCTACACCTTC
CASSQNAGGRGYGYTF
>TRBJ2-7|-|-|TRBV27
TGTGCCAGCAGTTTAAACAGATTCTCCTACGAGCAGTACTTC
CASSLNRFSYEQYF
>TRBJ2-5|-|-|TRBV2
TGTGCCAGCAGCCAGCAGGGGGGCGGGCAGACCCAGTACTTC
CASSQQGGGQTQYF
>TRBJ1-2|-|TRBD1|TRBV6-6
TGTGCCAGCAGTTACCGGGACAGGGATAAAGGCTACACCTTC
CASSYRDRDKGYTF
>TRBJ2-5|-|TRBD2|TRBV9
TGTGCCAGCAGCGTAGGTTCAGCGGGGGGACTCCAAGAGACCCAGTACTTC
CASSVGSAGGLQETQYF